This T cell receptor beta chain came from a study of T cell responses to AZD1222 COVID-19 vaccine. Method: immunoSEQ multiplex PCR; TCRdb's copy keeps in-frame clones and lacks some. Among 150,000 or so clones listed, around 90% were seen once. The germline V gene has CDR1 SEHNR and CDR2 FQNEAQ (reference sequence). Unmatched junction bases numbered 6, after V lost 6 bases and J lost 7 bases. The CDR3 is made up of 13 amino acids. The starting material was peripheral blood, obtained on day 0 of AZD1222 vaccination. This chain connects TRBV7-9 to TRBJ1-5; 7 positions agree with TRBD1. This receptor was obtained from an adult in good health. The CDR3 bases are TGTGCCAGCAGTGACAGGGCCGGACAGCCCCAGCATTTT. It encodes CASSDRAGQPQHF.